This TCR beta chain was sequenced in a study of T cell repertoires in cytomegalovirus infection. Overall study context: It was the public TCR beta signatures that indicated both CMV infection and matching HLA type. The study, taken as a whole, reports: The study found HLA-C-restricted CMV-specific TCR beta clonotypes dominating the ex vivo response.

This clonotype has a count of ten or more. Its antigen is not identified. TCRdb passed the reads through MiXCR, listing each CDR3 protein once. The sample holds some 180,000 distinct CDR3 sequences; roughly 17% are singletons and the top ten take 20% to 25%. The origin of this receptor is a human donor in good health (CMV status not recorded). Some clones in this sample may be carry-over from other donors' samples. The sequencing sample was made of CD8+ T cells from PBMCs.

CDR3 in DNA: TGTGCCAGCAGTTACACTAGCGGGGGCCCCCAGTTCTTC. Protein product: CASSYTSGGPQFF. This chain joins TRBV6-2 or TRBV6-3 and TRBJ2-1; TRBD2 matches 11 bases. The ends lost 2 bases at V and 13 bases at J; junction bases unmatched: 4. In germline, CDR1 is MNHEY, CDR2 SVGEGT. The length of the CDR3 is 13 residues.